This T cell receptor beta chain was sequenced during a study of blood T cell repertoires in COVID-19. Original processing methods: Nucleated cell counts were estimated from reference gene primer amplification. TCRdb's table, derived via immunoSEQ multiplex PCR, lists solely in-frame clones and lacks some. From that table come the V and J calls and clone size; the DNA was used to work out D and trimming. The sample has more than 100,000 clones, about 78% seen once. In germline, CDR1 is MGHDK, CDR2 SYGVNS. V lost 2 bases and J 3 bases, leaving 8 bases between the germline ends. The CDR3 extends over 14 amino acids.

Sequencing was carried out using peripheral blood. The chain couples TRBV25-1 to TRBJ2-1; D remains ambiguous. The origin of this receptor is a man aged 70-80 years with acute or convalescent COVID-19. CDR3 sequence: CASSETLGYNEQFF. As DNA, the CDR3 is TGTGCCAGCAGTGAAACCCTAGGCTACAATGAGCAGTTCTTC.